The entry below describes one T cell receptor (beta chain). This CDR3 comprises 17 residues. Germline V lookup: CDR1 SGHNT, CDR2 YENEEA. Trimming at V came to 5 bases and at J to 4 bases, leaving 15 bases not matched to a gene. These data come from a study of T cell responses to AZD1222 COVID-19 vaccine. Sequenced by immunoSEQ multiplex PCR; TCRdb stores in-frame clones only, minus some. This table holds about 130,000 clones, approximately 93% found once. The chain carries TRBV11-3 and TRBJ2-7; TRBD2 matches at 9 bases. The receptor's source is an adult in good health. Specimen: peripheral blood, collected on day 0 of AZD1222 vaccination. The CDR3 region has the DNA TGTGCCAGCAGCCCCGGGGGGGTAGCGGGAGCAAAGTACGAGCAGTACTTC. Translating gives CASSPGGVAGAKYEQYF. Full variable domain (missing parts from reference TRBV11-3 and TRBJ2-7): EAGVVQSPRYKIIEKKQPVAFWCNPISGHNTLYWYLQNLGQGPELLIRYENEEAVDDSQLPKDRFSAERLKGVDSTLKIQPAELGDSAVYLCASSPGGVAGAKYEQYFGPGTRLTVT.